This T cell receptor (beta chain) was identified in a study of T cell responses to AZD1222 COVID-19 vaccine. As concerns this clone: Its antigen remains unidentified.

Study-wide points: White British people made up most donors, females outnumbered males, and clonal diversity was possibly underestimated. Among vaccine-associated CD4 TCRs, coverage spanned spike, with dominance at 160-218 and 743-854.

The CDR3 is 15 residues long. Losses at the gene ends were 5 bases for V and 4 bases for J; bases not matched to a gene: 9. Germline V gene lookup returns CDR1 MNHEY and CDR2 SMNVEV (reference sequence). Measured with immunoSEQ multiplex PCR; TCRdb has only the in-frame clones, and not every one. The table has some 150,000 clones, 93% seen once; the top ten hold about 4%. This sequence joins TRBV27 and TRBJ1-2; 8 bases match TRBD1. The sequencing used peripheral blood, collected on day 0 of AZD1222 vaccination. The clonotype was recovered from an adult in good health. The CDR3 DNA reads TGTGCCAGCAGTCCGGGGACAGGCCGCCGCTATGGCTACACCTTC. Protein sequence: CASSPGTGRRYGYTF.